These 2 T cell receptor beta chains were all obtained from the same sample, sequenced in a study of cytotoxic CD8 clonotypes in ibrutinib-treated CLL. Measured with immunoSEQ multiplex PCR; TCRdb has only the in-frame clones, and not every one. This sample yields about 49,000 clones, of which about half are seen a single time; around a third belongs to the top ten. The source material was PBMCs, sampled after 12 months of ibrutinib treatment. These TCRs come from a human donor with chronic lymphocytic leukemia.

V and J are TRBV28 and TRBJ1-5; D is perhaps TRBD1 (6 bases). Germline-derived CDR1 and CDR2 are MDHEN and SYDVKM. The CDR3 is 18 amino acids. V was cut by 5 bases and J by 0 bases, with 20 bases left in between. DNA for the CDR3: TGTGCCAGCAGTAACGACAGGCCGGGGAGCTATAGCAATCAGCCCCAGCATTTT. Translation gives CASSNDRPGSYSNQPQHF.

V and J are TRBV28 and TRBJ1-1, with D perhaps matching TRBD1 (6 bases). Trimming cost V 2 bases and J 6 bases, with 13 bases left between them. CDR1 MDHEN and CDR2 SYDVKM come from the germline V gene. The CDR3 totals 14 residues. CDR3 amino acids: CASSLGGRRSEAFF. The DNA of the CDR3 is TGTGCCAGCAGTTTAGGGGGCCGTAGATCTGAAGCTTTCTTT. Combining the CDR3 with reference TRBV28 and TRBJ1-1 gives the whole variable domain DVKVTQSSRYLVKRTGEKVFLECVQDMDHENMFWYRQDPGLGLRLIYFSYDVKMKEKGDIPEGYSVSREKKERFSLILESASTNQTSMYLCASSLGGRRSEAFFGQGTRLTVV.